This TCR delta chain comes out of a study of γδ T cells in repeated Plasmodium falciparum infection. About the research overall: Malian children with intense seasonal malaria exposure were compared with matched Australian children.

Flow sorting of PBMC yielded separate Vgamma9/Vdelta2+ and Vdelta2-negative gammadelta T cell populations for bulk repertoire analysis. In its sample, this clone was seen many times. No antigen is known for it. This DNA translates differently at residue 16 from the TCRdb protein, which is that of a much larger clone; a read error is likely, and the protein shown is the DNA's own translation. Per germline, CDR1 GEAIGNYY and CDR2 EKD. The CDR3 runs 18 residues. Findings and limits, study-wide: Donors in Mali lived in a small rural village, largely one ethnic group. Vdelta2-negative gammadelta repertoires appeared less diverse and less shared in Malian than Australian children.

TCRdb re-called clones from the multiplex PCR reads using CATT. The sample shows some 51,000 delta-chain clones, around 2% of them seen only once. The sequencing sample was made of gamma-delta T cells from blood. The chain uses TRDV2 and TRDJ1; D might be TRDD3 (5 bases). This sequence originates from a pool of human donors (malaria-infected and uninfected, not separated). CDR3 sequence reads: CACDTVDGIKRYTDKPIF. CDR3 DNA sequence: TGTGCCTGTGACACCGTCGACGGGATTAAACGGTACACCGATAAACCCATCTTT.